This TCR beta chain comes out of a study of cytomegalovirus exposure and HLA in healthy donors. The PCR used 60 Vbeta and 13 Jbeta primers. Libraries were prepared by immunoSEQ multiplex PCR; TCRdb keeps only in-frame clonotypes and omits some of them. Of roughly 150,000 clones in the sample, 73% are singletons; the top ten hold under 5.5%. The count of this clone is one. The CDR3 totals 15 residues. The V gene's germline CDR1 is SGHTA and CDR2 FQGNSA. With 4 bases clipped from V and 5 bases from J, the junction kept 8 bases outside the gene matches. The chain employs TRBV7-2 and TRBJ2-7; the match to TRBD2 covers 10 bases. The sequenced material came from PBMCs. The clonotype originates from a woman younger than 30 in good health and CMV-seropositive. CDR3 sequence: CASSSDSGGAHEQYF. Written as DNA, the CDR3 is TGTGCCAGCAGCTCAGACAGCGGGGGGGCCCACGAGCAGTACTTC.